Reported below is one T cell receptor beta chain. This sample stems from a study of blood T cell repertoires in COVID-19. The germline CDR1 and CDR2 sequences are SGHTA and FQGNSA. V was clipped by 0 bases and J by 0 bases, with 6 bases between them. The CDR3 is 15 residues long. The assay was immunoSEQ multiplex PCR, and TCRdb's table has in-frame clones only and misses some. Of some 200,000 clones detected, around 84% appear once; the ten largest clones hold approximately 7.4%. In terms of age and location, participants ranged from roughly 18 to 95 years and lived in 24 US areas. Participants' own reports of clinical history determined their cohort assignment.

Sequencing was carried out using PBMCs or T cells enriched from blood (not recorded which). This rearrangement joins TRBV7-2 to TRBJ1-5; D remains unclear. The receptor comes from a woman aged 40 to 49 with acute COVID-19. DNA for the CDR3: TGTGCCAGCAGCTTAGCGGAGGGTAGCAATCAGCCCCAGCATTTT. It is translated as CASSLAEGSNQPQHF.